The 31 T cell receptor beta chains presented below share a single source sample, sequenced in a study of patients and donors after allogeneic stem cell transplantation. TCRdb passed the RT-PCR reads through MiXCR, listing each CDR3 protein once. The sample includes roughly 200,000 distinct CDR3 sequences, roughly 38% seen only once; the top ten take more than 9%. Input material: blood, either unsorted or a sorted T cell fraction (not recorded which). The source is a human donor who was either an allogeneic HSCT recipient or a stem cell or donor lymphocyte infusion donor (not recorded which). It is not recorded whose cells these are; they may come from a transplant donor.

This chain connects TRBV29-1 to TRBJ1-2; 8 bases match TRBD1. The germline V gene encodes CDR1 SQVTM and CDR2 ANQGSEA. V lost 1 base and J lost 4; bases outside the gene matches: 8. This CDR3 is built from 15 residues. Here the CDR3 DNA reads TGCAGCGTTGAAGGGGACAGGAGAGATCCCTATGGCTACACCTTC. It specifies CSVEGDRRDPYGYTF.

The rearrangement links TRBV30 to TRBJ1-2, with 7 nucleotides matching TRBD1. V lost 1 base, J lost 9 bases, and 5 bases stayed unmatched. Germline CDR1 and CDR2: GTSNPN and SVGIG (reference sequence). The CDR3 is 12 amino acids. Here the CDR3 reads CAWSALQGSYTF. DNA of the CDR3: TGTGCCTGGAGTGCCTTACAGGGGAGCTACACCTTC.

The chain joins TRBV12-3 or TRBV12-4 to TRBJ1-5; D is uncertain. Between the trimmed V and J ends, which lost 7 bases and 11 bases, there was a span of 15 bases. The CDR3 runs to 12 residues. CDR3 DNA: TGTGCCAGCACATCTCTCAACGGGGCCCAGCATTTT. It encodes CASTSLNGAQHF.

This clonotype has more than one count but fewer than ten. V gene TRBV25-1 combines with J gene TRBJ1-2; 7 nucleotides agree with TRBD1. The V gene end was trimmed by 6 bases and the J gene end by 7 bases; junction bases not matched to a gene: 5. CDR3 length: 12 amino acids. Germline V gene sequence: CDR1 MGHDK, CDR2 SYGVNS. CDR3 coding DNA: TGTGCCAGCAGCCACGGGACAGCTGGCTACACCTTC. As protein: CASSHGTAGYTF.

This chain joins TRBV29-1 and TRBJ2-1; weak D call: TRBD1 (6 bases). The CDR3 contains 12 residues. V shed 8 bases and J shed 0 bases, with 8 bases lying between them. Germline V CDR1 and CDR2: SQVTM, ANQGSEA. The CDR3 protein is CSWDNSYNEQFF. The CDR3, as DNA: TGCAGCTGGGACAACTCCTACAATGAGCAGTTCTTC.

This clonotype has more than one count but fewer than ten. The chain couples TRBV21-1 to TRBJ2-5; the table's D call of TRBD1 was not tested on the DNA. TRBV21-1 is a known pseudogene. This CDR3 region has 15 residues. The chain's CDR3 is CASSKRRGMEETQYF. CDR3 nucleotide sequence: TGTGCCAGCAGCAAACGTCGGGGGATGGAAGAGACCCAGTACTTC.

The V and J genes are TRBV7-9 and TRBJ1-4, with unresolved D. The ends were cut back, 4 bases at V and 0 bases at J, with 12 bases in the middle. Germline loops: CDR1 SEHNR, CDR2 FQNEAQ (reference sequence). The CDR3 extends over 16 amino acids. CDR3 sequence (DNA): TGTGCCAGCAGCTCCGGGAAAGGGACAACTAATGAAAAACTGTTTTTT. Protein product: CASSSGKGTTNEKLFF.

The chain carries TRBV30 and TRBJ2-5, with TRBD1 matching over 7 bases. The CDR3 sequence is 13 residues long. V lost 2 bases and J lost 4; bases outside the gene matches: 4. Germline V lookup: CDR1 GTSNPN, CDR2 SVGIG (reference sequence). This chain's CDR3 is CAWSTGELETQYF. In DNA form, the CDR3 reads TGTGCCTGGAGTACAGGGGAGTTAGAGACCCAGTACTTC.

V and J are TRBV12-3 or TRBV12-4 and TRBJ1-1; possible D gene TRBD1, 5 bases. Trimming stripped 5 bases from V and 2 bases from J, with 18 bases between. The CDR3 extends over 16 amino acids. The CDR3 region is CASSPGTGPINTEAFF. DNA of the CDR3: TGTGCCAGCAGTCCCGGGACCGGACCTATCAACACTGAAGCTTTCTTT.

The chain joins TRBV12-3 or TRBV12-4 to TRBJ2-3; 8 positions match TRBD1. This CDR3 has 16 amino acids. The trim removed 5 bases at V and 2 bases at J, leaving 9 bases unmatched. In DNA, the CDR3 is TGTGCCAGCAGTGCCGACAGGGGATACACCACAGATACGCAGTATTTT. This encodes CASSADRGYTTDTQYF.

This clonotype was observed a few times. This chain uses TRBV5-1 with TRBJ2-3; D gene ambiguous. The CDR3 loop spans 13 amino acids. In germline, CDR1 is SGHRS, CDR2 YFSETQ. Trimming took 5 bases from V and 2 from J, leaving 9 bases between them. The CDR3 is CASRDLYTDTQYF. CDR3 bases: TGCGCCAGCAGGGACCTTTACACAGATACGCAGTATTTT.

This chain uses TRBV4-3 with TRBJ2-2; D perhaps matches TRBD1 (7 bases). The ends were cut back, 0 bases at V and 7 bases at J, with 18 bases in the middle. The length of the CDR3 is 17 residues. The germline CDR1 and CDR2 sequences are LGHNA and YSLEER. CDR3 loop: CASSQDVQGGVNGELFF. The CDR3 coding sequence is TGCGCCAGCAGCCAAGATGTGCAGGGGGGAGTTAACGGGGAGCTGTTTTTT.

The genes are TRBV27 and TRBJ2-3; 9 nucleotides match TRBD2. V lost 6 bases and J lost 7; bases outside the gene matches: 8. The CDR3 is 14 residues long. Germline V gene sequence: CDR1 MNHEY, CDR2 SMNVEV (reference sequence). This chain's CDR3 is CASRLAGPGYTQYF. The CDR3, as DNA: TGTGCCAGCAGGCTAGCGGGGCCAGGATATACGCAGTATTTT.

This clonotype was seen only once. The gene calls are TRBV28 and TRBJ2-5, with 7 nucleotides matching TRBD1. Germline assignment: CDR1 MDHEN and CDR2 SYDVKM. The CDR3 has 13 amino acids. With 5 bases clipped from V and 3 bases from J, the junction kept 3 bases outside the gene matches. CDR3 DNA sequence: TGTGCCAGCAGTGGAGACAGGGAAGAGACCCAGTACTTC. Its protein product is CASSGDREETQYF.

The chain employs TRBV7-8 and TRBJ2-1; 11 bases line up with TRBD2. The CDR3 sequence is 17 residues long. V shed 5 bases and J 1 base; nucleotides not matched to a gene: 7. Germline loops: CDR1 SGHVS, CDR2 FQNEAQ. CDR3 in amino acids: CASSDTTSGDSYNEQFF. The CDR3 coding sequence is TGTGCCAGCAGCGACACGACTAGCGGGGATTCCTACAATGAGCAGTTCTTC.

The chain carries TRBV24-1 and TRBJ2-7; a possible D gene is TRBD2 (5 bases). CDR3 length: 13 amino acids. Trimming pared 7 bases from V and 2 bases from J, leaving 11 bases between. Per germline, CDR1 KGHDR and CDR2 SFDVKD. The CDR3 spells CATSGLNTYEQYF. The DNA for the CDR3 is TGTGCCACCAGCGGACTGAACACCTACGAGCAGTACTTC.

The rearrangement links TRBV7-2 to TRBJ1-1, with D possibly being TRBD1 (5 bases). Trimming left V 4 bases short and J 4 bases short, with 10 bases between. Germline-derived CDR1 and CDR2 are SGHTA and FQGNSA. The CDR3 contains 13 residues. Here the CDR3 reads CASSSGVATEAFF. The DNA for the CDR3 is TGTGCCAGCAGCTCGGGGGTTGCCACTGAAGCTTTCTTT.

This clonotype was seen a single time. This chain links TRBV2 with TRBJ1-3, with D hard to call. Germline assignment: CDR1 SNHLY and CDR2 FYNNEI. V was trimmed by 3 bases and J by 0 bases, leaving 9 bases between them. The length of the CDR3 is 15 residues. The CDR3 nucleotides read TGTGCCAGCAGTGAGGAGGGCCGCTCTGGAAACACCATATATTTT. Its translation: CASSEEGRSGNTIYF.

V and J are TRBV20-1 and TRBJ1-6; unclear D gene. V lost 3 bases and J 7 bases, leaving 13 bases between the germline ends. The germline gives CDR1 DFQATT, CDR2 SNEGSKA (reference sequence). This CDR3 is 14 amino acids long. CDR3: CSASLGNGNSPLHF. CDR3 nucleotide sequence: TGCAGTGCTAGTCTCGGCAACGGGAATTCACCCCTCCACTTT.

V is TRBV12-3 or TRBV12-4 and J is TRBJ1-5; D gene ambiguous. The length of the CDR3 is 13 residues. V was cut by 6 bases and J by 6 bases, with 12 bases left in between. Here the CDR3 reads CASRPGRRQPQHF. For the CDR3, the DNA is TGTGCCAGCAGGCCAGGACGCCGTCAGCCCCAGCATTTT.

In this sample, this clonotype turned up a few times. The V call is TRBV12-3 or TRBV12-4, the J call TRBJ2-3; 10 bases line up with TRBD2. Unmatched junction bases numbered 13, after V lost 5 bases and J lost 8 bases. The CDR3 extends over 16 amino acids. CDR3 amino acids: CASSPRTSGMGGTQYF. DNA for the CDR3: TGTGCCAGCAGTCCCCGGACTAGCGGTATGGGTGGTACGCAGTATTTT.

The count of this clonotype is one. The rearrangement joins TRBV10-3 to TRBJ2-5; 7 nucleotides align to TRBD1. The CDR3 sequence is 14 residues long. V lost 6 bases, J lost 4 bases, and 8 bases stayed unmatched. Looked up from germline, CDR1 is ENHRY and CDR2 is SYGVKD. CDR3: CAIRGDRSGETQYF. Written as DNA, the CDR3 is TGTGCCATCAGGGGGGACAGATCAGGAGAGACCCAGTACTTC.

This clonotype has a handful of counts. The chain carries TRBV7-6 and TRBJ1-1; 7 bases agree with TRBD1. The V segment lost 2 bases and the J segment 3 bases; nucleotides outside the gene matches: 12. Germline assignment: CDR1 SGHVS and CDR2 FNYEAQ. This CDR3 has 17 amino acids. The DNA for the CDR3 is TGTGCCAGCAGCTTATCCCCAGTAAGGGGGCTGGACACTGAAGCTTTCTTT. The encoded protein is CASSLSPVRGLDTEAFF.

This clonotype showed up just a few times. The CDR3 nucleotides read TGTGCCAGCAGCCAAGGAAAAAACTCTGGAAACACCATATATTTT. Translated, it gives CASSQGKNSGNTIYF. J is TRBJ1-3 and V is TRBV4-2; D uncertain. Trimming stripped 1 base from V and 0 bases from J, with 7 bases between. The CDR3 length is 15 residues. In germline, CDR1 is LGHNA, CDR2 YNFKEQ.

This clonotype was counted once. This rearrangement joins TRBV20-1 to TRBJ1-5, with D possibly TRBD1 on 5 matching bases. The length of the CDR3 is 14 residues. CDR1 DFQATT and CDR2 SNEGSKA come from the germline V gene (reference sequence). The V end was cut by 3 bases, the J end by 3 bases, with 12 bases between. In DNA, the CDR3 is TGCAGTGCTAGTCCCACAGGTTCCAATCAGCCCCAGCATTTT. The encoded protein is CSASPTGSNQPQHF.

Only one count was recorded for this clonotype. The chain employs TRBV29-1 and TRBJ2-7, with D possibly called TRBD1 or TRBD2 (5 bases each). This CDR3 comprises 13 residues. Germline CDR1 and CDR2: SQVTM and ANQGSEA. The ends were cut back, 7 bases at V and 1 base at J, with 14 bases in the middle. The CDR3 is CSARSEGSYEQYF. CDR3 nucleotides: TGCAGCGCCCGGTCAGAGGGGTCCTACGAGCAGTACTTC.

The chain employs TRBV12-3 or TRBV12-4 and TRBJ2-3; 16 bases are a match to TRBD2. The CDR3 extends over 17 amino acids. With 6 bases clipped from V and 3 bases from J, the junction kept 6 bases outside the gene matches. The CDR3 sequence: CASSTGLAGGMTDTQYF. CDR3 in DNA: TGTGCCAGCAGCACGGGACTAGCGGGGGGGATGACAGATACGCAGTATTTT.

The V gene is TRBV20-1, the J gene TRBJ2-7; TRBD1 matches at 7 bases. V lost 0 bases, J lost 4 bases, and 9 bases stayed unmatched. Germline V lookup: CDR1 DFQATT, CDR2 SNEGSKA (reference sequence). CDR3 length: 15 residues. CDR3 sequence reads: CSARDSRGSTYEQYF. CDR3 DNA sequence: TGCAGTGCTAGAGACTCCAGGGGGTCTACATACGAGCAGTACTTC.

The chain uses TRBV25-1 and TRBJ2-7, with TRBD1 matching over 8 bases. CDR3 size: 15 residues. The ends lost 4 bases at V and 11 bases at J; junction bases unmatched: 16. Germline values: CDR1 MGHDK, CDR2 SYGVNS. The CDR3 reads CASSALGQASSGEYF. In nucleotides, the CDR3 is TGTGCCAGCAGTGCACTGGGACAGGCTTCCTCCGGGGAGTACTTC.

The V gene is TRBV20-1, the J gene TRBJ1-3; D call uncertain. The CDR3 contains 12 residues. Germline loops: CDR1 DFQATT, CDR2 SNEGSKA (reference sequence). With 7 bases removed from V and 1 base from J, the gap between germline ends came to 8 bases. CDR3 amino acids: CSVRGSGNTIYF. The CDR3 bases are TGCAGTGTCAGAGGATCTGGAAACACCATATATTTT.

This clonotype was recorded a few times. The chain links TRBV20-1 to TRBJ2-1, with D possibly TRBD2 on 7 matching bases. The CDR3 is 12 residues long. Germline V gives CDR1 DFQATT, CDR2 SNEGSKA (reference sequence). V was shortened by 6 bases and J by 9 bases, with 15 bases between the two germline ends. The CDR3 loop is CSALRGGSEQFF. For the CDR3, the DNA is TGCAGTGCCCTAAGGGGGGGCTCTGAGCAGTTCTTC.